This T cell receptor (beta chain) was sequenced during a study of blood T cell repertoires in COVID-19. About the research overall: Italy, Spain and the United States were the sources of the convalescent and acute COVID-19 samples. PBMCs, B-cell-depleted T cells, or T cells provided the cDNA or gDNA that made up the material.

Trimming took off 4 bases at V and 1 base at J, with 7 bases between the two ends. In germline, CDR1 is MRHNA, CDR2 SNTAGT. The CDR3 is made up of 13 amino acids. Original analysis: Reference gene primer amplification yielded estimated nucleated cell counts. Repertoires were generated with immunoSEQ multiplex PCR, while TCRdb's copy carries only in-frame clones and drops some. V and J calls and clone size are copied from that table; D and trimming were computed from the DNA. This sample has under 200,000 clones, with approximately 83% found just once. There are many counts of this clone. This TCR was sampled from a woman of 80 years or more with acute or convalescent COVID-19. V and J are TRBV6-4 and TRBJ2-5; D might be TRBD1 (6 bases). Sequenced sample: peripheral blood. For the CDR3, the DNA is TGTGCCAGCAGTGGACAGGCCCAAGAGACCCAGTACTTC. Translation: CASSGQAQETQYF.